This T cell receptor beta chain was sequenced in a study of CD8 T cells in Susac syndrome. Study-wide context: Among the sequenced Susac syndrome patients, over five had active disease while under ten were in remission. There were Susac syndrome patients who were therapy-naive at blood draw, others on corticosteroids, and others on intravenous immunoglobulin alone. Study results and limitations: As the study acknowledged, the number of individuals who were part of its TCR sequencing and HLA analysis was relatively small.

Reverse transcription of about 0.5 to 1 ug RNA was performed with random hexamers. TCRdb used MiXCR to reprocess the immunoSEQ multiplex PCR reads, holding one entry per CDR3 protein. The table records 160,000 or so distinct CDR3 sequences, 95% of them present only once. Patients with Susac syndrome showed fulfilment of recently defined diagnostic criteria for definite or probable disease. As regards this clonotype: Its antigen is unidentified.

The germline V gene encodes CDR1 MNHNS and CDR2 SASEGT. The V end was cut by 6 bases, the J end by 2 bases, with 11 bases between. The CDR3 spans 15 residues. The J gene is TRBJ2-6, the V gene TRBV6-1, with D possibly being TRBD1 (6 bases). Sequenced input: CD4+ T cells from PBMCs. The origin of this receptor is a human donor with Susac syndrome. DNA for the CDR3: TGTGCCAGCAGGTCACAGGGAGCTGGGGCCAACGTCCTGACTTTC. Protein: CASRSQGAGANVLTF.